The clone carrying this T cell receptor (beta chain) was seen at least ten times. The antigen is not known. The CDR3 length is 12 residues. Germline assignment: CDR1 MGHRA and CDR2 YSYEKL. Trimming removed 4 bases from V and 8 bases from J, with 11 bases in between. The record originates from a study of cytomegalovirus exposure and HLA in healthy donors. This PCR relied on a set of 60 Vbeta primers and 13 Jbeta primers. The repertoire was sequenced with immunoSEQ multiplex PCR; TCRdb's copy has only in-frame clones and lacks some. The table lists roughly 100,000 clones, roughly 13% of them singletons, with approximately 15% in the top ten. Findings and caveats of the study: Based on reports, TCR beta sequences accurately predicted HLA-A and HLA-B alleles for most subjects. TRBV6-2, TRBV6-3 and other indistinguishable V segments were excluded. Clonal expansion was found to be greater in HLA-associated TCR beta chains than in equally common others in a later analysis.

Material: PBMCs. The TCR sequence derives from a man in his forties or fifties in good health and CMV-seropositive. The J gene is TRBJ1-1, the V gene TRBV4-1; no reliable D call. CDR3 in amino acids: CASSRPGSEAFF. In nucleotides, the CDR3 is TGCGCCAGCAGCCGCCCGGGGTCCGAAGCTTTCTTT.